The 2 T cell receptor beta chains below were found in one sample sequenced in a study of blood T cell repertoires in COVID-19. TCRdb's copy holds only in-frame clones and misses some; the assay was immunoSEQ multiplex PCR. The sample lists about 200,000 clones; roughly 91% were seen once. The sequenced sample consisted of PBMCs or T cells enriched from blood (not recorded which). The receptors were sampled from a woman aged 25 to 39 with acute COVID-19.

The rearrangement uses TRBV4-3 and TRBJ1-2, with TRBD1 matching over 9 bases. The junction had 4 bases not matched to a gene; V was cut back by 0 bases and J by 5 bases. CDR1 is LGHNA and CDR2 is YSLEER in the germline V gene. This CDR3 contains 15 residues. The CDR3 region is CASSQDRGQGYGYTF. The DNA for the CDR3 is TGCGCCAGCAGCCAAGATCGGGGACAGGGTTATGGCTACACCTTC.

The chain links TRBV5-1 to TRBJ1-5, with TRBD1 matching 10 bases. The CDR3 consists of 13 residues. CDR1 is SGHRS and CDR2 is YFSETQ in the germline V gene. The V gene end was trimmed by 7 bases and the J gene end by 7 bases; junction bases not matched to a gene: 5. CDR3 sequence reads: CASRDRGDQPQHF. For the CDR3, the DNA is TGCGCCAGCCGGGACAGGGGTGACCAGCCCCAGCATTTT.